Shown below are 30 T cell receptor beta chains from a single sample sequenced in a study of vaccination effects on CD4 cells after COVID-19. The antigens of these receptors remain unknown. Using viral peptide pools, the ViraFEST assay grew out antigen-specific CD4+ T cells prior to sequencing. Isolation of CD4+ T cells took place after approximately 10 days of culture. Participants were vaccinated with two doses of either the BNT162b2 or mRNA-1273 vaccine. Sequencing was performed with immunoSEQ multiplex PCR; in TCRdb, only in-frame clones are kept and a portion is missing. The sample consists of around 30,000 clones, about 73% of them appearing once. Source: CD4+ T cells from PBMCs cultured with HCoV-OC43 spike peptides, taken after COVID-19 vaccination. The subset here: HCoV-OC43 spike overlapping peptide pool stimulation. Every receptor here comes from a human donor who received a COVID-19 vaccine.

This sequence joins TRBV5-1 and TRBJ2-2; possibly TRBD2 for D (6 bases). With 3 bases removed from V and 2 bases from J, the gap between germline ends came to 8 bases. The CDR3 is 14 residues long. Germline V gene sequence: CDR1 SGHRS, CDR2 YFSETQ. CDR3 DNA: TGCGCCAGCAGCTATAGCGGCAACACCGGGGAGCTGTTTTTT. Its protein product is CASSYSGNTGELFF.

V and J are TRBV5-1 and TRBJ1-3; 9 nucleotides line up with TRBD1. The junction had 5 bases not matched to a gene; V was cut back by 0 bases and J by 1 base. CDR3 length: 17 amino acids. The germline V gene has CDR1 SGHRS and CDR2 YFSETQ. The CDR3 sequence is CASSLDSGTGSGNTIYF. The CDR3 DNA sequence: TGCGCCAGCAGCTTGGACTCCGGGACAGGGTCTGGAAACACCATATATTTT.

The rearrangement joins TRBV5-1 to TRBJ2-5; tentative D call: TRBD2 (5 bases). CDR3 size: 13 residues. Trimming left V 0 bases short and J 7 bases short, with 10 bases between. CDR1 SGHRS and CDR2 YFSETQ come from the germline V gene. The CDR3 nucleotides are TGCGCCAGCAGCTTGGAGGTAGAGGGGACCCAGTACTTC. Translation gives CASSLEVEGTQYF.

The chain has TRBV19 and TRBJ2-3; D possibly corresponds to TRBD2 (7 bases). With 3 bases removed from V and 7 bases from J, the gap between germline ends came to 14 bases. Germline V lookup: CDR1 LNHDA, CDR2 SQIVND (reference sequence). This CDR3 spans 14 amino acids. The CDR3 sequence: CASSIPRGAHTQYF. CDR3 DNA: TGTGCCAGTAGTATCCCACGGGGGGCCCATACGCAGTATTTT. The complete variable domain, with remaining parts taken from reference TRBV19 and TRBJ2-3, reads DGGITQSPKYLFRKEGQNVTLSCEQNLNHDAMYWYRQDPGQGLRLIYYSQIVNDFQKGDIAEGYSVSREKKESFPLTVTSAQKNPTAFYLCASSIPRGAHTQYFGPGTRLTVL.

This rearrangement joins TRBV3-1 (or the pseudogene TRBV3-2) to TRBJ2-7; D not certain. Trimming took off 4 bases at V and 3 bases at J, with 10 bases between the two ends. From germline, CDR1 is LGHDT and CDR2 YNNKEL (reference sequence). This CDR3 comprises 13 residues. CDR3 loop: CASSPLSRYEQYF. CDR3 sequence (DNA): TGTGCCAGCAGCCCCCTCAGTCGCTACGAGCAGTACTTC.

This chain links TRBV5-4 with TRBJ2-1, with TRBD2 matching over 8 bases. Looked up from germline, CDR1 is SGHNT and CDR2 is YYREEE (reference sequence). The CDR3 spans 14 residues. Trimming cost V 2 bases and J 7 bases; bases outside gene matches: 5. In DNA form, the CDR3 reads TGTGCCAGCAGCTTTTTTCGGGAGGGGAATGAGCAGTTCTTC. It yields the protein CASSFFREGNEQFF.

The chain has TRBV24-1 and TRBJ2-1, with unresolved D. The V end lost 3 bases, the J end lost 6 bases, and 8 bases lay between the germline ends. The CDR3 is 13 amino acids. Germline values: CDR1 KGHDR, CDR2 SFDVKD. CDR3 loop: CATSDRASNEQFF. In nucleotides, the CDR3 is TGTGCCACCAGTGATAGAGCTAGCAATGAGCAGTTCTTC.

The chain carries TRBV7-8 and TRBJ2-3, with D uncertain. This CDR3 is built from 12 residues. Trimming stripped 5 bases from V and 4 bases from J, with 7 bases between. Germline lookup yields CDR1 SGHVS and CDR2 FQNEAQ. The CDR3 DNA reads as TGTGCCAGCAGCGGGCGGTCAGATACGCAGTATTTT. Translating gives CASSGRSDTQYF. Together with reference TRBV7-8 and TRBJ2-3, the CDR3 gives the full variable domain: GAGVSQSPRYKVAKRGQDVALRCDPISGHVSLFWYQQALGQGPEFLTYFQNEAQLDKSGLPSDRFFAERPEGSVSTLKIQRTQQEDSAVYLCASSGRSDTQYFGPGTRLTVL.

The CDR3 bases are TGTGCCATCAGTGCGGGCAGGGACTCTGAAGCTTTCTTT. This translates into CAISAGRDSEAFF. The chain has TRBV10-3 and TRBJ1-1, with a possible D match to TRBD1 (5 bases). This CDR3 has 13 residues. Trimming removed 4 bases from V and 6 bases from J, with 12 bases in between. CDR1 is ENHRY and CDR2 is SYGVKD in the germline V gene.

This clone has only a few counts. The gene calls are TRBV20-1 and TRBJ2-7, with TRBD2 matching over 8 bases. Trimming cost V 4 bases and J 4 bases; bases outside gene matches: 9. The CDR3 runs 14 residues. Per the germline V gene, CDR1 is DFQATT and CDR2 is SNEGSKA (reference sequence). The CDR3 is CSANDIAGRYEQYF. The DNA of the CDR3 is TGCAGTGCTAATGATATAGCGGGGAGATACGAGCAGTACTTC.

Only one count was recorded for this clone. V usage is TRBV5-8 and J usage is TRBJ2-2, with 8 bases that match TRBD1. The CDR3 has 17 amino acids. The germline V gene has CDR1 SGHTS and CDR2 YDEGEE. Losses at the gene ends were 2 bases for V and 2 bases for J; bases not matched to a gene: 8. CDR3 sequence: CASSLLTGTGNTGELFF. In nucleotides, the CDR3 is TGTGCCAGCAGCTTATTAACCGGGACAGGCAACACCGGGGAGCTGTTTTTT.

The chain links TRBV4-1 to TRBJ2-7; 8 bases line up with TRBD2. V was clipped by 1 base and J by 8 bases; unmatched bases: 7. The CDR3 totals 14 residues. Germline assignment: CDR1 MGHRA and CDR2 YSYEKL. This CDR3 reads CASSQGLREVKQYF. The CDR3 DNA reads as TGCGCCAGCAGCCAAGGCCTGCGGGAGGTAAAGCAGTACTTC.

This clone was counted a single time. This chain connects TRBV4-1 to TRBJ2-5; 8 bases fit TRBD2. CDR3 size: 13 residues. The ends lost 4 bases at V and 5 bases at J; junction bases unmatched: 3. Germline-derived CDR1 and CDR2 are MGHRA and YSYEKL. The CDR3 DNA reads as TGCGCCAGCAGCCCCAGCGGGAGTGAGACCCAGTACTTC. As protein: CASSPSGSETQYF.

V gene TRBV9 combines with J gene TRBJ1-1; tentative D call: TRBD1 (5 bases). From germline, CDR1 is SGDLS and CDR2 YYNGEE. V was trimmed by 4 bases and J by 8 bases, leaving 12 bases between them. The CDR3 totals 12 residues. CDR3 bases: TGTGCCAGCAGCCACCGGGACGGAGAAGCTTTCTTT. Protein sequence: CASSHRDGEAFF. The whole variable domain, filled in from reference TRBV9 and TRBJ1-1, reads DSGVTQTPKHLITATGQRVTLRCSPRSGDLSVYWYQQSLDQGLQFLIQYYNGEERAKGNILERFSAQQFPDLHSELNLSSLELGDSALYFCASSHRDGEAFFGQGTRLTVV.

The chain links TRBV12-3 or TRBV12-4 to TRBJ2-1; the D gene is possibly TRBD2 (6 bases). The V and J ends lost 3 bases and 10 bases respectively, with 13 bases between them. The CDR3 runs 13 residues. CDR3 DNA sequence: TGTGCCAGCAGTTTCGGACAAGGAGGGGAGCAGTTCTTC. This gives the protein CASSFGQGGEQFF.

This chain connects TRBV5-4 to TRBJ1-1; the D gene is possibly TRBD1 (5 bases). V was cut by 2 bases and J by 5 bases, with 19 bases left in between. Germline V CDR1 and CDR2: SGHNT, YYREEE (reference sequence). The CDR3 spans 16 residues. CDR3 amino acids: CASSFGTTVGQTEAFF. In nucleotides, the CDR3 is TGTGCCAGCAGCTTCGGGACCACCGTGGGGCAGACTGAAGCTTTCTTT.

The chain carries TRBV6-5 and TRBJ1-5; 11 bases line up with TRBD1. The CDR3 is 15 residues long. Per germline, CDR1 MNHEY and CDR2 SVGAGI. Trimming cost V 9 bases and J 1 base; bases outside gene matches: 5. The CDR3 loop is CASTGQGGSNQPQHF. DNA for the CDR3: TGTGCCAGTACGGGACAGGGGGGGAGCAATCAGCCCCAGCATTTT.

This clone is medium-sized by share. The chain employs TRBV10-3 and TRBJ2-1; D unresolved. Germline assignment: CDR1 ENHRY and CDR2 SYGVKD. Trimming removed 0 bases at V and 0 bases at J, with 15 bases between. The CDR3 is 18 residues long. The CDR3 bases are TGTGCCATCAGTGAGTCGATGAATAAGGCGGTCTCCTACAATGAGCAGTTCTTC. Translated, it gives CAISESMNKAVSYNEQFF.

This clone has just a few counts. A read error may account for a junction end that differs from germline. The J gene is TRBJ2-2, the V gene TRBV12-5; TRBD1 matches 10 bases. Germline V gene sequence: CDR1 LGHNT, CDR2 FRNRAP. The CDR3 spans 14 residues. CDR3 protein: CARGRDRGHRGAVF. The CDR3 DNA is TGTGCTAGGGGCCGGGACAGGGGACACCGGGGAGCTGTTTTT.

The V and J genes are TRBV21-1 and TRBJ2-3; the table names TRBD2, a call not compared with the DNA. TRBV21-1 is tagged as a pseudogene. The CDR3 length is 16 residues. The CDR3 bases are TGTGCCAGCACGTTAGCGGGGGGGCCTGAGAGGTATACGCAGTATTTT. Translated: CASTLAGGPERYTQYF.

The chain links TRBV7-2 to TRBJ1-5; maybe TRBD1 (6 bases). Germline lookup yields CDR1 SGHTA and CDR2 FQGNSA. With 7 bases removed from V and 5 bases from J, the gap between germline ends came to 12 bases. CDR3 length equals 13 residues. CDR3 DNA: TGTGCCAGCACCGAGGACAGCTATCAGCCCCAGCATTTT. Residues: CASTEDSYQPQHF.

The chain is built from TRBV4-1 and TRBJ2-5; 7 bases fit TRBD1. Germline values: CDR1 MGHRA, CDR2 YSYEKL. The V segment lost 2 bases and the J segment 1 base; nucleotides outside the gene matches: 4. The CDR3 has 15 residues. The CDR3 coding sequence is TGCGCCAGCAGCCAAACCGGGACAGCCCAAGAGACCCAGTACTTC. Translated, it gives CASSQTGTAQETQYF.

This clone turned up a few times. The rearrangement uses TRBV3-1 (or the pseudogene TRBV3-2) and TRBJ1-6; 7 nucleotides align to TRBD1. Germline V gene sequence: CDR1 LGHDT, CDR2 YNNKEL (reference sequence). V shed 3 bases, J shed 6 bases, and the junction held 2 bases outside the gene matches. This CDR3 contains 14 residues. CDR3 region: CASSQGTANSPLHF. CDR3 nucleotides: TGTGCCAGCAGCCAGGGGACAGCTAATTCACCCCTCCACTTT.

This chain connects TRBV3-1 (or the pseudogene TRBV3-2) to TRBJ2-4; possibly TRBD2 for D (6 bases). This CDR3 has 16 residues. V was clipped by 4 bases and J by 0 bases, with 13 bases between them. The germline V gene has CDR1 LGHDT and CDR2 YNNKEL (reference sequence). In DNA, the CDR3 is TGTGCCAGCAGCCTTCGTTTCGGGGGAGCCAAAAACATTCAGTACTTC. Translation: CASSLRFGGAKNIQYF.

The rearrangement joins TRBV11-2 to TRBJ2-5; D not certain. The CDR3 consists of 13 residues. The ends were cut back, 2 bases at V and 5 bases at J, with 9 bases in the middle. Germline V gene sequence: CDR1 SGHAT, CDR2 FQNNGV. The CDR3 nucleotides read TGTGCCAGCAGCTTAATCCCGTTCGAGACCCAGTACTTC. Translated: CASSLIPFETQYF.

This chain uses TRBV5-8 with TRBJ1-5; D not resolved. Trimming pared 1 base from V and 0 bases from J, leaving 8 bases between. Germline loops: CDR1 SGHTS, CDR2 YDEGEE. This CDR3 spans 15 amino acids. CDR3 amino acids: CASSLTRFSNQPQHF. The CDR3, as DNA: TGTGCCAGCAGCTTGACGCGATTTAGCAATCAGCCCCAGCATTTT.

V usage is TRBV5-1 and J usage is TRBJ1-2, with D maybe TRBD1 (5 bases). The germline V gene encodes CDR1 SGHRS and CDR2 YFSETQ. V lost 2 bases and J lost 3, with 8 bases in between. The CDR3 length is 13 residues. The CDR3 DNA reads TGCGCCAGCAGCTTTGGGGGGGACTATGGCTACACCTTC. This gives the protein CASSFGGDYGYTF.

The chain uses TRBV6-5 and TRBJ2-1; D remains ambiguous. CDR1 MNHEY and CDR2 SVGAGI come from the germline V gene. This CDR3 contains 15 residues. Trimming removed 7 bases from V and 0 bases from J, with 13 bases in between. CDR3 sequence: CASTLEQSSYNEQFF. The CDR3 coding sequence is TGTGCCAGCACCTTAGAGCAAAGCTCCTACAATGAGCAGTTCTTC.

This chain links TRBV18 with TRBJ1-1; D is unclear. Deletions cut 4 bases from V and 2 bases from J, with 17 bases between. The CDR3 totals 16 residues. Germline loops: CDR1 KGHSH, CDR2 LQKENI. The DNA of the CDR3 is TGTGCCAGCTCACAAATTCGGCCTGGCTTCAACACTGAAGCTTTCTTT. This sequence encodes CASSQIRPGFNTEAFF. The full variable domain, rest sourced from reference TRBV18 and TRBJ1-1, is NAGVMQNPRHLVRRRGQEARLRCSPMKGHSHVYWYRQLPEEGLKFMVYLQKENIIDESGMPKERFSAEFPKEGPSILRIQQVVRGDSAAYFCASSQIRPGFNTEAFFGQGTRLTVV.

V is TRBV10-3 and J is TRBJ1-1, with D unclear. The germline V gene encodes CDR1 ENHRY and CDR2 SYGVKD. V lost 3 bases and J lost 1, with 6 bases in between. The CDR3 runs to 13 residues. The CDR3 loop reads CAISEAGNTEAFF. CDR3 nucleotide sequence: TGTGCCATCAGTGAAGCAGGGAACACTGAAGCTTTCTTT.